The 18 T cell receptor beta chains listed next were all sequenced from one sample in a study of cytomegalovirus exposure and HLA in healthy donors. PCR was performed using 60 Vbeta and 13 Jbeta primers. Sequencing was performed with immunoSEQ multiplex PCR; in TCRdb, only in-frame clones are kept and a portion is missing. The sample holds around 80,000 clones, over 70% seen once. The sequenced sample was PBMCs. The receptors originated from a man in his forties in good health and CMV-seropositive.

This clone was observed a handful of times. The J gene is TRBJ2-3, the V gene TRBV7-2, with 8 bases that match TRBD2. The CDR3 extends over 15 amino acids. The germline V gene encodes CDR1 SGHTA and CDR2 FQGNSA. With V trimmed by 5 bases and J by 4 bases, 8 bases remained unmatched. CDR3 coding DNA: TGTGCCAGCAGCACCAGCGGGGGACGAGCAGATACGCAGTATTTT. This translates into CASSTSGGRADTQYF.

The V call is TRBV2, the J call TRBJ1-1, with TRBD1 as a possible D gene (5 bases). There are 13 residues in the CDR3. Trimming took 5 bases from V and 1 from J, leaving 8 bases between them. Germline V gene data show CDR1 as SNHLY and CDR2 as FYNNEI. The CDR3 sequence: CASSRQKNTEAFF. CDR3 bases: TGTGCCAGCAGTCGACAGAAGAACACTGAAGCTTTCTTT. Supplemented by reference TRBV2 and TRBJ1-1, the full variable domain reads EPEVTQTPSHQVTQMGQEVILRCVPISNHLYFYWYRQILGQKVEFLVSFYNNEISEKSEIFDDQFSVERPDGSNFTLKIRSTKLEDSAMYFCASSRQKNTEAFFGQGTRLTVV.

In its sample, this clone is medium-sized. The chain uses TRBV6-4 and TRBJ2-3; TRBD2 matches 7 bases. The CDR3 runs 15 residues. Per germline, CDR1 MRHNA and CDR2 SNTAGT. V lost 2 bases and J lost 6; bases outside the gene matches: 8. The CDR3 DNA reads TGTGCCAGCAGTGACAGCGGGGAGGCTCTGGATACGCAGTATTTT. This sequence encodes CASSDSGEALDTQYF.

The chain is built from TRBV4-2 and TRBJ1-6; TRBD1 agrees at 7 bases. Germline CDR1 LGHNA, CDR2 YNFKEQ. This CDR3 spans 16 amino acids. Losses at the gene ends were 2 bases for V and 7 bases for J; bases not matched to a gene: 8. This CDR3 is CASSQPTGSGNSPLHF. The CDR3 DNA sequence: TGTGCCAGCAGCCAACCGACAGGGTCGGGGAATTCACCCCTCCACTTT.

About this clone itself: An end of the junction differs from the germline gene, which may be a read error. The rearrangement uses TRBV6-6 and TRBJ2-7, with D possibly TRBD2 on 5 matching bases. This CDR3 has 11 residues. CDR1 and CDR2 from the germline V gene are MNHNY and SVGAGI (reference sequence). The CDR3 loop is CASSYWAGSGF. For the CDR3, the DNA is TGTGCCAGCAGTTACTGGGCGGGCTCGGGGTTC.

The rearrangement links TRBV12-5 to TRBJ1-2, with 7 positions matching TRBD1. V dropped 7 bases and J dropped 2; count of bases not matched to a gene: 10. CDR3 length equals 15 residues. CDR1 LGHNT and CDR2 FRNRAP come from the germline V gene. The CDR3 DNA is TGTGCTAGTGCCCTGACGGGGACAGACAACTATGGCTACACCTTC. This gives the protein CASALTGTDNYGYTF.

This clone was picked up a small number of times. This chain links TRBV9 with TRBJ2-1, with a tentative D call TRBD1 (6 bases). The V end lost 4 bases, the J end lost 3 bases, and 8 bases lay between the germline ends. From germline, CDR1 is SGDLS and CDR2 YYNGEE. This CDR3 has 13 amino acids. CDR3: CASSNRDYNEQFF. Written as DNA, the CDR3 is TGTGCCAGCAGCAACAGGGACTACAATGAGCAGTTCTTC.

The genes are TRBV6-6 and TRBJ1-4, with unresolved D. CDR1 MNHNY and CDR2 SVGAGI come from the germline V gene (reference sequence). V was shortened by 4 bases and J by 0 bases, with 6 bases between the two germline ends. The CDR3 is made up of 14 amino acids. CDR3 sequence reads: CASSLIATNEKLFF. Here the CDR3 DNA reads TGTGCCAGCAGTTTAATTGCAACTAATGAAAAACTGTTTTTT.

The chain is built from TRBV2 and TRBJ2-3, with 8 positions matching TRBD1. Germline-derived CDR1 and CDR2 are SNHLY and FYNNEI. With V trimmed by 6 bases and J by 6 bases, 14 bases remained unmatched. CDR3 size: 16 residues. The CDR3 DNA reads as TGTGCCAGCAGGGATATAGGACAGGGAAGGATCGATACGCAGTATTTT. This encodes CASRDIGQGRIDTQYF.

The chain joins TRBV5-6 to TRBJ2-3, with D maybe TRBD1 (6 bases). Germline CDR1 is SGHDT and CDR2 is YYEEEE. The ends were cut back, 1 base at V and 6 bases at J, with 15 bases in the middle. The CDR3 loop spans 15 amino acids. In nucleotides, the CDR3 is TGTGCCAGCAGCTTGCCTCAAACAGGGTGGGATACGCAGTATTTT. Amino acids: CASSLPQTGWDTQYF.

This clone has more than one count but fewer than ten. The rearrangement uses TRBV5-6 and TRBJ1-1, with 7 positions matching TRBD1. The CDR3 runs to 15 residues. Trimming at V came to 4 bases and at J to 1 base, leaving 7 bases not matched to a gene. From germline, CDR1 is SGHDT and CDR2 YYEEEE. The CDR3 coding sequence is TGTGCCAGCAGCCAGCGGACAGGACGGAACACTGAAGCTTTCTTT. Its protein product is CASSQRTGRNTEAFF.

The chain employs TRBV5-4 and TRBJ1-1; D remains unclear. V was clipped by 0 bases and J by 2 bases, with 11 bases between them. Germline V gene data show CDR1 as SGHNT and CDR2 as YYREEE (reference sequence). CDR3 size: 15 residues. The CDR3: CASSLAGRPNTEAFF. CDR3 sequence (DNA): TGTGCCAGCAGCTTGGCCGGGAGGCCCAACACTGAAGCTTTCTTT.

Worth noting for this clone: Distinct nucleotide sequences in the sample also encode this CDR3. The chain employs TRBV4-2 and TRBJ1-2; D remains ambiguous. The CDR3 has 13 amino acids. V shed 1 base and J shed 6 bases, with 9 bases lying between them. Germline V gene data show CDR1 as LGHNA and CDR2 as YNFKEQ. In DNA form, the CDR3 reads TGTGCCAGCAGCCAAGGGGCGGGCAATGGCTACACCTTC. Amino acids: CASSQGAGNGYTF.

The chain joins TRBV5-8 to TRBJ1-4; D not resolved. Deletions cut 0 bases from V and 5 bases from J, with 8 bases between. This CDR3 spans 14 amino acids. Germline-derived CDR1 and CDR2 are SGHTS and YDEGEE. This CDR3 reads CASSLDAGNEKLFF. CDR3 DNA: TGTGCCAGCAGCTTGGACGCGGGAAATGAAAAACTGTTTTTT.

The rearrangement joins TRBV15 to TRBJ1-4; 7 bases are a match to TRBD1. Germline V lookup: CDR1 LNHNV, CDR2 YYDKDF (reference sequence). The CDR3 consists of 10 residues. V dropped 9 bases and J dropped 13; count of bases not matched to a gene: 5. The CDR3 here is CATLQGRLFF. CDR3 coding DNA: TGTGCCACATTACAGGGGAGACTGTTTTTT.

The J gene is TRBJ2-7, the V gene TRBV19; 15 nucleotides agree with TRBD2. The CDR3 has 16 amino acids. J lost 2 bases, V lost 4 bases, and 3 bases had no gene match. The germline gives CDR1 LNHDA, CDR2 SQIVND (reference sequence). CDR3 sequence: CASSTGLAGGTYEQYF. CDR3 nucleotides: TGTGCCAGTAGTACGGGACTAGCGGGGGGCACCTACGAGCAGTACTTC.

The CDR3 sequence: CASSQGTGSSYEQYF. CDR3 sequence (DNA): TGCGCCAGCAGCCAAGGTACCGGTAGCTCCTACGAGCAGTACTTC. The chain combines TRBV4-3 with TRBJ2-7; no firm D call. The CDR3 loop spans 15 amino acids. The germline V and J ends were trimmed by 1 base and 0 bases, with 10 bases remaining between them. Germline V gives CDR1 LGHNA, CDR2 YSLEER.

This sequence joins TRBV6-6 and TRBJ2-3; the D gene is possibly TRBD2 (5 bases). The CDR3 is 12 amino acids. From germline, CDR1 is MNHNY and CDR2 SVGAGI (reference sequence). V was cut by 10 bases and J by 2 bases, with 10 bases left in between. CDR3 sequence: CATEGYTDTQYF. The CDR3 DNA reads as TGTGCCACTGAGGGCTACACAGATACGCAGTATTTT.